The 22 T cell receptor beta chains reported below all come from one sample, sequenced in a study of cytomegalovirus exposure and HLA in healthy donors (dated 2017 in TCRdb). The method behind the library was the immunoSEQ multiplex PCR assay. The table was pulled from immuneACCESS by TCRdb, which kept in-frame rearrangements only. Such tables lose some clones; where checked, under half of the loss comes from unresolved V genes, and the rest has no known cause. Present in this sample are 35,000 to 50,000 clones, 80% to 95% of which were seen just once. 2% to 2.5% of the sample goes to the ten largest clones. Material: PBMCs. The origin of the receptors is a woman aged 18-29 years in good health and CMV-seronegative.

The chain joins TRBV5-4 to TRBJ2-1; D gene unclear. Trimming took 2 bases from V and 0 from J, leaving 6 bases between them. The CDR3 contains 14 residues. The V gene's germline CDR1 is SGHNT and CDR2 YYREEE (reference sequence). The CDR3 DNA sequence: TGTGCCAGCAGCTTTTACAGCTCCTACAATGAGCAGTTCTTC. Translating it yields CASSFYSSYNEQFF.

J is TRBJ2-1 and V is TRBV28; 12 nucleotides match TRBD2. Looked up from germline, CDR1 is MDHEN and CDR2 is SYDVKM. V lost 5 bases to trimming and J lost 7 bases; unmatched junction nucleotides: 9. CDR3 length equals 16 residues. The CDR3 coding sequence is TGTGCCAGCAGTCCTATGACTAGCGGGAGATTAAATGAGCAGTTCTTC. Amino acid sequence: CASSPMTSGRLNEQFF.

The V gene is TRBV2, the J gene TRBJ2-1, with 7 bases aligning to TRBD2. The CDR3 has 19 residues. The J segment lost 2 bases and the V segment lost 3 bases, leaving 16 bases of the junction unmatched. The V gene's germline CDR1 is SNHLY and CDR2 FYNNEI. This CDR3 reads CASSDSGGSDKGAYNEQFF. Here the CDR3 DNA reads TGTGCCAGCAGTGATTCCGGCGGGAGCGACAAAGGGGCCTACAATGAGCAGTTCTTC.

The chain links TRBV2 to TRBJ2-3; a weak D match, TRBD2 (6 bases). Per the germline V gene, CDR1 is SNHLY and CDR2 is FYNNEI. The ends were cut back, 7 bases at V and 1 base at J, with 9 bases in the middle. This CDR3 has 13 residues. The CDR3 here is CASKRAGTDTQYF. CDR3 coding DNA: TGTGCCAGCAAGCGGGCTGGCACAGATACGCAGTATTTT.

The rearrangement links TRBV29-1 to TRBJ2-6; D remains ambiguous. V dropped 5 bases and J dropped 0 bases, with 8 bases sitting between them. Germline CDR1 is SQVTM and CDR2 is ANQGSEA. The CDR3 loop spans 14 amino acids. The CDR3, as DNA: TGCAGCGTTTCGTCTGTCTCTGGGGCCAACGTCCTGACTTTC. This codes for CSVSSVSGANVLTF.

The chain joins TRBV4-1 to TRBJ1-1, with D unclear. Germline V gene lookup returns CDR1 MGHRA and CDR2 YSYEKL. Trimming pared 3 bases from V and 3 bases from J, leaving 8 bases between. This CDR3 spans 13 amino acids. The CDR3 spells CASSHEIHTEAFF. CDR3 nucleotides: TGCGCCAGCAGCCATGAGATCCACACTGAAGCTTTCTTT.

The genes are TRBV27 and TRBJ1-1; D not certain. CDR1 is MNHEY and CDR2 is SMNVEV in the germline V gene (reference sequence). Trimming shortened V by 8 bases and J by 5 bases, and 12 bases separated the two germline ends. The CDR3 runs to 12 residues. CDR3 bases: TGTGCCAGCGGTAGGTCGGGTACTGAAGCTTTCTTT. Its translation: CASGRSGTEAFF.

The rearrangement uses TRBV6-1 and TRBJ2-1; D gene unclear. Deletions cut 4 bases from V and 0 bases from J, with 7 bases between. This CDR3 is 14 amino acids long. Per germline, CDR1 MNHNS and CDR2 SASEGT. In nucleotides, the CDR3 is TGTGCCAGCAGTGTCGAGAGCTCCTACAATGAGCAGTTCTTC. The encoded protein is CASSVESSYNEQFF.

This chain's CDR3 is CASSHKRGVRQTQYF. The DNA for the CDR3 is TGTGCCAGCAGCCACAAACGGGGGGTGCGGCAGACCCAGTACTTC. This chain uses TRBV7-2 with TRBJ2-5; 7 nucleotides match TRBD2. The CDR3 loop spans 15 amino acids. Trimming removed 5 bases from V and 6 bases from J; junction bases left unmatched: 12. Per the germline V gene, CDR1 is SGHTA and CDR2 is FQGNSA.

The V and J genes are TRBV4-1 and TRBJ2-7, with a tentative D call TRBD1 (6 bases). The CDR3 runs 14 residues. Germline values: CDR1 MGHRA, CDR2 YSYEKL. The V and J ends lost 1 base and 5 bases respectively, with 12 bases between them. CDR3 nucleotides: TGCGCCAGCAGCCAAGGACAGGTTGACGACGAGCAGTACTTC. The encoded protein is CASSQGQVDDEQYF.

The chain uses TRBV9 and TRBJ2-1; TRBD2 aligns across 14 bases. Germline assignment: CDR1 SGDLS and CDR2 YYNGEE. Trimming at V came to 4 bases and at J to 8 bases, leaving 5 bases not matched to a gene. This CDR3 contains 15 residues. This chain's CDR3 is CASSPRLAGGDEQFF. For the CDR3, the DNA is TGTGCCAGCAGCCCTCGACTAGCGGGGGGGGATGAGCAGTTCTTC. Full variable domain (outside the CDR3, taken from reference TRBV9 and TRBJ2-1): DSGVTQTPKHLITATGQRVTLRCSPRSGDLSVYWYQQSLDQGLQFLIQYYNGEERAKGNILERFSAQQFPDLHSELNLSSLELGDSALYFCASSPRLAGGDEQFFGPGTRLTVL.

Only one count was recorded for this clone. This rearrangement joins TRBV2 to TRBJ2-7; D is perhaps TRBD1 (5 bases). From germline, CDR1 is SNHLY and CDR2 FYNNEI. The CDR3 is made up of 14 amino acids. V lost 4 bases to trimming and J lost 5 bases, with 15 bases between them. The CDR3 region is CASSAPGRRDEQYF. In nucleotides, the CDR3 is TGTGCCAGCAGTGCCCCAGGGCGCCGGGACGAGCAGTACTTC. The whole variable domain, filled in from reference TRBV2 and TRBJ2-7, reads EPEVTQTPSHQVTQMGQEVILRCVPISNHLYFYWYRQILGQKVEFLVSFYNNEISEKSEIFDDQFSVERPDGSNFTLKIRSTKLEDSAMYFCASSAPGRRDEQYFGPGTRLTVT.

The chain links TRBV19 to TRBJ2-7; D may be TRBD2 (6 bases). This CDR3 spans 13 amino acids. Deletions cut 6 bases from V and 5 bases from J, with 14 bases between. Germline V CDR1 and CDR2: LNHDA, SQIVND (reference sequence). CDR3 sequence: CASSRERDDEQYF. In DNA form, the CDR3 reads TGTGCCAGTAGCCGGGAGAGGGACGACGAGCAGTACTTC.

The V gene is TRBV11-2, the J gene TRBJ2-7, with 7 bases lining up with TRBD1. The V gene's germline CDR1 is SGHAT and CDR2 FQNNGV. This CDR3 contains 14 residues. The V segment lost 1 base and the J segment 3 bases; nucleotides outside the gene matches: 3. CDR3 amino acids: CASSLVPGGYEQYF. In DNA, the CDR3 is TGTGCCAGCAGCTTAGTGCCAGGGGGCTACGAGCAGTACTTC.

This clone was detected once. The chain employs TRBV5-1 and TRBJ1-2; 8 bases align to TRBD1. CDR1 SGHRS and CDR2 YFSETQ come from the germline V gene. The CDR3 length is 15 residues. V was clipped by 1 base and J by 7 bases; unmatched bases: 9. The CDR3 is CASSLTTGGGIGYTF. CDR3 in DNA: TGCGCCAGCAGCTTGACAACAGGGGGAGGCATTGGCTACACCTTC.

V is TRBV18 and J is TRBJ2-5, with TRBD2 matching over 14 bases. With V trimmed by 2 bases and J by 4 bases, 6 bases remained unmatched. The CDR3 has 17 amino acids. CDR1 is KGHSH and CDR2 is LQKENI in the germline V gene. DNA for the CDR3: TGTGCCAGCTCACCAGGCGGGACTAGCGGGGGTCTAGAGACCCAGTACTTC. Translation: CASSPGGTSGGLETQYF.

The rearrangement joins TRBV28 to TRBJ1-3; D remains ambiguous. The CDR3 extends over 15 amino acids. Trimming shortened V by 2 bases and J by 7 bases, and 15 bases separated the two germline ends. The germline V gene has CDR1 MDHEN and CDR2 SYDVKM. CDR3 DNA: TGTGCCAGCAGTTTAATGAGGCCTAAAGGTAACACCATATATTTT. This gives the protein CASSLMRPKGNTIYF. The full variable domain, its missing parts supplied by reference TRBV28 and TRBJ1-3, is DVKVTQSSRYLVKRTGEKVFLECVQDMDHENMFWYRQDPGLGLRLIYFSYDVKMKEKGDIPEGYSVSREKKERFSLILESASTNQTSMYLCASSLMRPKGNTIYFGEGSWLTVV.

This clone was counted a single time. The chain carries TRBV4-2 and TRBJ2-7; 10 bases are a match to TRBD2. The V segment lost 5 bases and the J segment 3 bases; nucleotides outside the gene matches: 13. The CDR3 is 17 residues long. The germline CDR1 and CDR2 sequences are LGHNA and YNFKEQ. The CDR3 DNA sequence: TGTGCCAGCAGCGGTAGCGGGAGGAAAGGAGGTCACTACGAGCAGTACTTC. Translating it yields CASSGSGRKGGHYEQYF.

The V gene is TRBV7-3, the J gene TRBJ2-1, with D perhaps TRBD1 (5 bases). V dropped 5 bases and J dropped 12 bases, with 17 bases sitting between them. CDR1 and CDR2 (germline): SGHTA, FQGTGA. This CDR3 region has 13 residues. CDR3: CASSADTTPTQFF. The CDR3 nucleotides read TGTGCCAGCAGCGCGGACACGACCCCTACGCAGTTCTTC. The full variable domain, rest sourced from reference TRBV7-3 and TRBJ2-1, is GAGVSQTPSNKVTEKGKYVELRCDPISGHTALYWYRQSLGQGPEFLIYFQGTGAADDSGLPNDRFFAVRPEGSVSTLKIQRTERGDSAVYLCASSADTTPTQFFGPGTRLTVL.

This clone was observed a handful of times. The chain employs TRBV29-1 and TRBJ2-1, with 8 bases aligning to TRBD2. Losses at the gene ends were 1 base for V and 6 bases for J; bases not matched to a gene: 8. Germline-derived CDR1 and CDR2 are SQVTM and ANQGSEA. The CDR3 spans 15 residues. The CDR3: CSVEVSGSVFNEQFF. For the CDR3, the DNA is TGCAGCGTTGAAGTCAGCGGGAGTGTGTTCAATGAGCAGTTCTTC.

This rearrangement joins TRBV5-4 to TRBJ2-7; a possible D gene is TRBD2 (5 bases). The CDR3 covers 14 residues. CDR1 SGHNT and CDR2 YYREEE come from the germline V gene (reference sequence). Trimming shortened V by 3 bases and J by 1 base, and 11 bases separated the two germline ends. CDR3 sequence: CASSSVSGSYEQYF. The CDR3 DNA sequence: TGTGCCAGCAGCTCCGTCTCGGGATCCTACGAGCAGTACTTC. Variable domain in full (rest from reference TRBV5-4 and TRBJ2-7): ETGVTQSPTHLIKTRGQQVTLRCSSQSGHNTVSWYQQALGQGPQFIFQYYREEENGRGNFPPRFSGLQFPNYSSELNVNALELDDSALYLCASSSVSGSYEQYFGPGTRLTVT.

The gene calls are TRBV2 and TRBJ2-1, with D possibly being TRBD2 (6 bases). Trimming left V 8 bases short and J 10 bases short, with 18 bases between. Germline assignment: CDR1 SNHLY and CDR2 FYNNEI. The CDR3 covers 13 residues. The CDR3 sequence: CASQREARGEQFF. The CDR3 DNA follows: TGTGCCAGCCAGAGGGAGGCCCGTGGGGAGCAGTTCTTC.